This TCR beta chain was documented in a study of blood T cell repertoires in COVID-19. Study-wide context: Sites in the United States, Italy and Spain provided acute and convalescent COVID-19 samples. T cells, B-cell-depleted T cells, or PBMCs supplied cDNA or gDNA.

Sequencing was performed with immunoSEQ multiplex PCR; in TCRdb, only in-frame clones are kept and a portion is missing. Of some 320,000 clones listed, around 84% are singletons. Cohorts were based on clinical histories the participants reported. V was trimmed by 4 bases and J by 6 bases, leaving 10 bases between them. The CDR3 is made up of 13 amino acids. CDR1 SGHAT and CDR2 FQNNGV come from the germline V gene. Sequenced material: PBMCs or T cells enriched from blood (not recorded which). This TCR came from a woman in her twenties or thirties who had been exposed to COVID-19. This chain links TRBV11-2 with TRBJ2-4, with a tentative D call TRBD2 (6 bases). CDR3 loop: CASSSPGRNIQYF. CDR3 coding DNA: TGTGCCAGCAGCTCTCCCGGGAGAAACATTCAGTACTTC.